The T cell receptor (beta chain) described here comes from a study of OX40 agonist ivuxolimab in advanced cancers. Patients were ruled out by autoimmune disease history or systemic immunosuppression. Germline V lookup: CDR1 SSHAT, CDR2 FNYEAQ (reference sequence). The CDR3 has 13 residues. On this clone itself: An end of the junction does not agree with germline; a read error may underlie this.

Here immunoSEQ multiplex PCR was the method, and the copy in TCRdb shows in-frame clones only, minus some. Here the sample spans approximately 52,000 clones, under 85% being singletons. The chain combines TRBV7-7 with TRBJ2-3; D is possibly TRBD1 (5 bases). This sample comprised CD4+ or CD8+ T cells sorted from blood, obtained in a trial of the OX40 agonist ivuxolimab. This receptor was identified in an adult with an advanced solid tumor such as melanoma, head and neck, liver or kidney cancer. In DNA form, the CDR3 reads TGTGCTAGCAGCCAGAGCCAGGGCGATACGCAGTATTTT. It specifies CASSQSQGDTQYF.